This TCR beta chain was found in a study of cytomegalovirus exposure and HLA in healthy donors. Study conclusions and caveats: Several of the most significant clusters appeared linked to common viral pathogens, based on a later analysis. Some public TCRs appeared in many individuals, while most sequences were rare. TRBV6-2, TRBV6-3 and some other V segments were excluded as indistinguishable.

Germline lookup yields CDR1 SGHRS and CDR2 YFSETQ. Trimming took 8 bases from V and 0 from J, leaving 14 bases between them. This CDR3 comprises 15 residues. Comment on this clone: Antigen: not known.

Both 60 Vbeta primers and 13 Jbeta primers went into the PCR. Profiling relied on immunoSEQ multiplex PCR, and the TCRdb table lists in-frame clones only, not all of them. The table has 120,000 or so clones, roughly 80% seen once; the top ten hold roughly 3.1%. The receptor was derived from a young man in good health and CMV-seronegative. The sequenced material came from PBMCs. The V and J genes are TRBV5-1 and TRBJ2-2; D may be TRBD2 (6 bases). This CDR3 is CASGVGGTNTGELFF. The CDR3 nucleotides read TGCGCCAGTGGGGTGGGAGGAACGAACACCGGGGAGCTGTTTTTT.